Presented here are 2 T cell receptor beta chains from one specimen sequenced in a study of cytomegalovirus exposure and HLA in healthy donors. The PCR made use of 60 Vbeta and 13 Jbeta primers. Sequencing was performed with immunoSEQ multiplex PCR; in TCRdb, only in-frame clones are kept and a portion is missing. The table shows 120,000 or so clones, with roughly 80% occurring only once. Sequencing was carried out using PBMCs. The receptors originated from a man in his late teens or twenties in good health and CMV-seronegative.

This clone was found once. V usage is TRBV5-8 and J usage is TRBJ1-1, with D possibly being TRBD1 (5 bases). CDR1 is SGHTS, CDR2 YDEGEE, per germline. This CDR3 comprises 16 residues. V gave up 0 bases and J gave up 0 bases, with 12 bases separating them. CDR3 nucleotide sequence: TGTGCCAGCAGCTTGGGGGTCAGGACACTGAACACTGAAGCTTTCTTT. It yields the protein CASSLGVRTLNTEAFF.

Written as DNA, the CDR3 is TGTGCCAGCAGCCCGACAGGGGTTTCCTACAATGAGCAGTTCTTC. Residues: CASSPTGVSYNEQFF. The chain carries TRBV7-9 and TRBJ2-1, with 8 bases identical to TRBD1. The CDR3 loop spans 15 amino acids. Germline trimming cut 5 bases from V and 1 base from J; bases unmatched to any gene: 4. The germline V gene has CDR1 SEHNR and CDR2 FQNEAQ (reference sequence).